The T cell receptor beta chain under discussion was sequenced for a study of regulatory T cells in long-lasting Graves disease. Study conclusions and caveats: TRBV28, TRBJ1-2 and TRBJ2-5 were segments that persistent disease favored.

At least ten counts were recorded for this clonotype. Its specificity is unknown. The CDR3 is made up of 12 amino acids. The V and J ends lost 2 bases and 15 bases respectively, with 17 bases between them. The V gene's germline CDR1 is SQVTM and CDR2 ANQGSEA. Sequencing libraries for TCR beta were prepared with iRepertoire HTBI primers and Arm-PCR of CDR3 regions. TCRdb passed the multiplex PCR reads through MiXCR, listing each CDR3 protein once. The table lists some 400,000 distinct CDR3 sequences, just under 15% of them singletons. Noted time point: newly diagnosed GD, antithyroid drugs for less than 3 months. Following extraction of RNA from PBMCs, that RNA was used to make the TCR library. In addition, the sample was reused for a study of T cells in Graves' hyperthyroidism and ophthalmopathy.

This receptor was taken from a woman under 40 with Graves disease. The chain recombines TRBV29-1 with TRBJ2-1, with no clear D. Sequencing used peripheral blood mononuclear cells (PBMCs), obtained at new diagnosis, from a patient treated with antithyroid drugs. This CDR3 is CSVEWGGPLVFF. The CDR3 nucleotides are TGCAGCGTTGAATGGGGTGGACCGTTGGTGTTCTTC.